This T cell receptor (beta chain) was captured by sequencing in a study of T-cell memory formation after mild COVID-19. In the study overall: Clusters of TCRs were largely donor specific. Overall study results and limits: There were some responding clones in pre-infection memory, which suggested that cross-reactive memory had joined.

This clonotype was observed many times. Its antigen is unknown. Germline assignment: CDR1 SGHDT and CDR2 YYEEEE. The CDR3 spans 16 residues. V shed 0 bases and J 1 base; nucleotides not matched to a gene: 2. TCRdb itself ran the 5' RACE reads through MiXCR, one entry per CDR3 protein. The profile shows around 300,000 distinct CDR3 sequences, over 15% of them singletons. The rearrangement joins TRBV5-6 to TRBJ2-1; TRBD2 agrees at 9 bases. This TCR came from a man younger than 30 who had mild COVID-19 (a few samples of this study predate the infection). Cell type and time point are not known. Sequenced input: PBMCs or a T cell subset sorted from them (not recorded which). CDR3 DNA sequence: TGTGCCAGCAGCTTGGAGCGGGGGGTATCCTACAATGAGCAGTTCTTC. Its protein is CASSLERGVSYNEQFF.